A few counts support the clone carrying this T cell receptor (beta chain). Data came from immunoSEQ multiplex PCR; TCRdb stores just in-frame clones and leaves some out. The table records tens of thousands of clones, roughly 90% of them present only once. Sorting used thawed, overnight-rested PBMC stained with anti-CD3, a viability dye and GMM-loaded CD1B tetramer. C32 glucose monomycolate from Rhodococcus equi was loaded onto the CD1B tetramers. Before cryopreservation, the sorted PBMC lost their CD14-expressing monocytes. About 100,000 tetramer-negative cells were sorted from each donor. Germline values: CDR1 MNHNY, CDR2 SVGAGI (reference sequence). The V end lost 8 bases, the J end lost 3 bases, and 11 bases lay between the germline ends. The CDR3 extends over 12 amino acids. These data belong to a study of T cells in tuberculosis. As for the study in general: Sequenced TCRs come from CD1B-GMM tetramer-binding T cells. Study-wide results and caveats: The stringent gate may have excluded weak CD1B-GMM tetramer binders.

Sequenced input: CD1b-GMM tetramer-negative cells sorted from PBMCs. The chain recombines TRBV6-6 with TRBJ2-7; maybe TRBD2 (5 bases). The sequence derives from an adult woman with latent tuberculosis. The CDR3 loop reads CASYSGSYEQYF. Here the CDR3 DNA reads TGTGCCAGCTATTCGGGGAGCTACGAGCAGTACTTC.